This T cell receptor (beta chain) derives from a study of CD8+CD57+ T cells in acquired aplastic anemia (dated by TCRdb to about 2018). In terms of the full investigation: Extracted DNA from sorted CD4+ and CD8+ cells averaged approximately 3 ug, ranging from roughly 0.17 to 27.4 ug. An average of roughly 10 million reads for CD4+ cells and 11 million to 12 million reads for CD8+ cells was obtained from healthy donor samples.

What the research found in general, with its limitations: Roughly 30 CD8+ CDR3 sequences were shared between patients and controls but appeared highly expressed in patients and within their immunodominant clones. CD8+ Simpson's diversity did not differ significantly between patients and healthy controls (P=0.060).

In the study, sorted CD4+ and CD8+ blood T cells from patients with severe aplastic anemia and from healthy subjects underwent deep sequencing of TCR repertoires. Ficoll-Paque density gradient centrifugation was used to isolate peripheral blood mononuclear cells. CD4+ and CD8+ T cells were sorted by FACS or magnetic beads before DNA extraction. This clonotype was seen many times. There is no known antigen for this receptor. No much larger clonotype is one base removed from it; base qualities were not supplied. Genomic DNA was used as template for profiling of TCR beta VDJ combinations and CDR3 sequences. An Illumina HiSeq 2000 was the platform used for TCR repertoire sequencing. The authors processed their data as follows. Repertoires were assessed using TRBV/TRBJ rearrangement plots, CDR3 size and DJ length profiles, and Simpson's diversity index. The most abundant DNA sequence in the deep sequencing data was defined as the immunodominant clone. CDR3 amino acid sequences were checked for sharing between subjects and were compared against published repertoires and the VDJdb database. TCRdb's own reprocessing of the public reads used fastp at Q25 and MiXCR and kept productive beta chains. Every entry covers one CDR3 protein and lists the most common genes and DNA from its rows. TCRdb, not the original authors, processed these V and J calls. This sample gives 200,000 to 250,000 distinct CDR3 sequences in total; 30% to 35% of them show up just once. Roughly 1.1% of the sample goes to the ten largest clones.

The germline V gene sets CDR1 to KGHDR and CDR2 to SFDVKD. Compared with germline, V lacks 3 bases and J lacks 2 bases; bases without a gene match: 10. The CDR3 spans 18 residues, from the cysteine through the phenylalanine. CDR3 DNA only is kept here, 54 bases in frame from base 1. This clonotype was sampled from a human donor in good health, serving as a control. The rearranged chain carries TRBV24-1 and TRBJ2-1; 9 nucleotides in the junction match TRBD2. The material sequenced was sorted CD4+, CD8+, or CD8+CD57+ T cells (not recorded which) from PBMCs. The CDR3 sequence is CATSDRKAAGGPYNEQFF. The nucleotide sequence is given as TGTGCCACCAGTGATCGAAAAGCTGCGGGAGGGCCCTACAATGAGCAGTTCTTC.